The rows below give T cell receptor beta chains drawn from one sample of a study of T cell responses to AZD1222 COVID-19 vaccine. The assay was immunoSEQ multiplex PCR, and TCRdb's table has in-frame clones only and misses some. The data show around 170,000 clones, roughly 88% seen once. The sequenced sample was peripheral blood, obtained on day 0 of AZD1222 vaccination. Receptor source: an adult in good health. Each CDR3 is given with its conserved first and last residue. D genes are given only for firm matches. Not all rows give a size; the values are once, few, many and, for expanded clones, a class.

>TRBD1|TRBV7-9|TRBJ2-7|-
CASSFSRTGTEQYF
TGTGCCAGCAGCTTCAGTCGGACAGGTACCGAGCAGTACTTC
>-|TRBV4-3|TRBJ1-2|-
CASSQAGQVYGYTF
TGCGCCAGCAGCCAAGCCGGGCAGGTTTATGGCTACACCTTC
>TRBD1|TRBV6-5|TRBJ2-1|-
CASSYRPGQVLGEQFF
TGTGCCAGCAGTTACCGACCGGGACAGGTCTTGGGTGAGCAGTTCTTC
>TRBD1|TRBV9|TRBJ1-4|-
CASSITTGGTNEKLFF
TGTGCCAGCAGTATTACCACAGGGGGCACTAATGAAAAACTGTTTTTT
>-|TRBV4-1|TRBJ1-5|-
CASSQEGQTPLANQPQHF
TGCGCCAGCAGCCAAGAAGGGCAGACACCCCTCGCTAATCAGCCCCAGCATTTT
>-|TRBV7-9|TRBJ2-5|-
CASSLGIGETQYF
TGTGCCAGCAGCTTAGGGATAGGAGAGACCCAGTACTTC
>-|TRBV9|TRBJ2-3|-
CASSVSHTDTQYF
TGTGCCAGCAGCGTATCCCACACAGATACGCAGTATTTT
>TRBD1|TRBV5-1|TRBJ2-7|-
CASSLTGTGDHHEQYF
TGCGCCAGCAGCTTGACCGGGACAGGGGATCACCACGAGCAGTACTTC
>TRBD1|TRBV18|TRBJ1-4|-
CASSPGQTTNEKLFF
TGTGCCAGCTCACCGGGACAGACAACTAATGAAAAACTGTTTTTT
>-|TRBV13|TRBJ2-3|-
CASSYRDSSTDTQYF
TGTGCCAGCAGCTACCGGGACTCTAGCACAGATACGCAGTATTTT
>-|TRBV10-3|TRBJ1-1|-
CAIIGEGDTEAFF
TGTGCCATCATTGGCGAGGGGGACACTGAAGCTTTCTTT
>-|TRBV6-5|TRBJ2-1|-
CASRTGSYNEQFF
TGTGCCAGCAGGACTGGCTCCTACAATGAGCAGTTCTTC
>TRBD1|TRBV7-9|TRBJ2-7|-
CASSSYEGANYEQYF
TGTGCCAGCAGCTCATATGAGGGGGCTAACTACGAGCAGTACTTC
>TRBD1|TRBV29-1|TRBJ1-1|-
CSVARDRTTEAFF
TGCAGCGTTGCCCGGGACAGGACAACTGAAGCTTTCTTT
>TRBD1|TRBV2|TRBJ2-2|once
CVTEIPGTANTGELFF
TGTGTCACCGAGATACCTGGGACAGCGAACACCGGGGAGCTGTTTTTT
>-|TRBV7-6|TRBJ1-1|-
CASSLPGTEAFF
TGTGCCAGCAGCTTACCAGGCACTGAAGCTTTCTTT
>-|TRBV6-6|TRBJ1-1|-
CASSYSGRNTEAFF
TGTGCCAGCAGTTACTCGGGAAGGAACACTGAAGCTTTCTTT
>TRBD1|TRBV11-2|TRBJ2-5|-
CASSLDRTGGLETQYF
TGTGCCAGCAGCTTAGATCGAACAGGGGGCCTAGAGACCCAGTACTTC
>-|TRBV18|TRBJ2-7|-
CASSPKGTAYEQYF
TGTGCCAGCTCACCAAAGGGTACGGCCTACGAGCAGTACTTC
>TRBD2|TRBV27|TRBJ2-7|-
CASSRPPTRLAGDYEQYF
TGTGCCAGCAGTCGACCCCCCACAAGACTAGCGGGGGACTACGAGCAGTACTTC
>TRBD1|TRBV19|TRBJ2-3|-
CASRMDREGSDTQYF
TGTGCCAGTAGGATGGACAGGGAAGGTTCAGATACGCAGTATTTT
>TRBD2|TRBV5-1|TRBJ2-3|-
CASSFPGTSGRVRTDTQYF
TGCGCCAGCAGCTTCCCCGGGACTAGCGGGAGAGTTCGCACAGATACGCAGTATTTT
>TRBD2|TRBV7-2|TRBJ2-3|-
CASSPRLARARDTQYF
TGTGCCAGCAGCCCACGACTAGCTCGGGCGCGGGATACGCAGTATTTT
>-|TRBV2|TRBJ1-6|-
CASSPRLNPQRANSPLHF
TGTGCCAGCAGTCCCCGCCTGAACCCACAAAGGGCCAATTCACCCCTCCACTTT
>-|TRBV7-8|TRBJ1-4|-
CASSLMGRSGGEKLFF
TGTGCCAGCAGCTTAATGGGCAGGAGCGGTGGTGAAAAACTGTTTTTT
>-|TRBV28|TRBJ1-5|-
CASSLGWGAEQPQHF
TGTGCCAGCAGTTTAGGGTGGGGGGCCGAGCAGCCCCAGCATTTT
>-|TRBV24-1|TRBJ2-5|-
CATSDVDGPPIGLQETQYF
TGTGCCACCAGTGACGTGGATGGGCCCCCAATAGGCCTCCAAGAGACCCAGTACTTC
>TRBD2|TRBV7-7|TRBJ2-5|-
CASSAGTSGGTQYF
TGTGCTAGCAGCGCCGGGACTAGCGGGGGGACCCAGTACTTC
>-|TRBV2|TRBJ2-5|once
CATRARGGQETQYF
TGTGCCACCCGAGCGAGGGGGGGCCAAGAGACCCAGTACTTC
>TRBD1|TRBV14|TRBJ1-6|-
CASSPTGYGSPLHF
TGTGCCAGCAGCCCGACAGGGTATGGTTCACCCCTCCACTTT
>-|TRBV5-1|TRBJ1-1|-
CASSQHETPRRGDTEAFF
TGCGCCAGCAGCCAACATGAAACACCCCGAAGGGGTGACACTGAAGCTTTCTTT
>-|TRBV7-9|TRBJ1-3|once
CASSLTSTEGSGNTIYF
TGTGCCAGCAGCTTAACGTCAACGGAGGGGTCGGGAAACACCATATATTTT
>-|TRBV29-1|TRBJ2-1|-
CSVDYNEQFF
TGCAGCGTTGACTACAATGAGCAGTTCTTC
>-|TRBV10-2|TRBJ1-5|once
CASSATSNQPQHF
TGCGCCAGCAGTGCTACTAGCAATCAGCCCCAGCATTTT
>TRBD1|TRBV3-1/TRBV3-2|TRBJ2-1|-
CASSHLGQGNEQFF
TGTGCCAGCAGCCACCTCGGACAGGGGAATGAGCAGTTCTTC
>-|TRBV24-1|TRBJ1-2|-
CATSESTGNYGYTF
TGTGCCACCAGTGAATCGACGGGGAACTATGGCTACACCTTC
>-|TRBV3-1/TRBV3-2|TRBJ1-4|-
CASSQDPNPNEKLFF
TGTGCCAGCAGCCAAGATCCGAACCCTAATGAAAAACTGTTTTTT
>-|TRBV7-9|TRBJ2-5|-
CASSFPWGGETQYF
TGTGCCAGCAGCTTCCCTTGGGGAGGAGAGACCCAGTACTTC
>TRBD2|TRBV5-1|TRBJ2-3|-
CASSPSGGFTDTQYF
TGCGCCAGCTCCCCTAGCGGGGGGTTCACAGATACGCAGTATTTT
>-|TRBV28|TRBJ1-4|-
CASSRGGGVVDEKLFF
TGTGCCAGCAGCCGAGGCGGGGGGGTTGTGGATGAAAAACTGTTTTTT
>-|TRBV5-1|TRBJ2-1|-
CASSWDGSSYNEQFF
TGCGCCAGCAGCTGGGACGGATCCTCCTACAATGAGCAGTTCTTC